Listed here are 10 T cell receptor beta chains from one sample, sequenced in a study of T cell changes during pregnancy in multiple sclerosis. Data came from immunoSEQ multiplex PCR; TCRdb stores just in-frame clones and leaves some out. The table includes approximately 40,000 clones, about 88% detected once. The sample was CD4+ T cells from peripheral blood mononuclear cells, taken in the second trimester of pregnancy. The source is a female donor with multiple sclerosis, enrolled in a pregnancy study.

V gene TRBV4-3 combines with J gene TRBJ2-3; 10 nucleotides line up with TRBD2. V dropped 0 bases and J dropped 3; count of bases not matched to a gene: 12. The germline V gene has CDR1 LGHNA and CDR2 YSLEER. The CDR3 loop spans 19 amino acids. CDR3 sequence reads: CASSQDEEREGQITDTQYF. The CDR3 DNA follows: TGCGCCAGCAGCCAAGATGAGGAGCGGGAGGGCCAGATAACAGATACGCAGTATTTT.

The chain links TRBV19 to TRBJ2-6; TRBD2 aligns across 7 bases. J gave up 11 bases and V 8 bases, and 12 bases lay outside the gene matches. Germline V gene data show CDR1 as LNHDA and CDR2 as SQIVND (reference sequence). This CDR3 is built from 14 residues. Here the CDR3 reads CASGGVSLSDVLTF. The CDR3 bases are TGTGCCAGTGGGGGGGTATCCCTCTCCGACGTCCTGACTTTC.

The gene calls are TRBV19 and TRBJ2-3; TRBD2 matches at 10 bases. The ends lost 7 bases at V and 2 bases at J; junction bases unmatched: 9. In germline, CDR1 is LNHDA, CDR2 SQIVND (reference sequence). The CDR3 is 16 amino acids. The CDR3 protein is CASTPGLASSTDTQYF. DNA for the CDR3: TGTGCCAGTACCCCGGGACTAGCGAGCTCCACAGATACGCAGTATTTT.

This sequence joins TRBV27 and TRBJ1-1, with D tentatively TRBD1 (6 bases). The CDR3 totals 13 residues. Germline CDR1 reads MNHEY; CDR2 reads SMNVEV (reference sequence). Trimming stripped 5 bases from V and 8 bases from J, with 15 bases between. CDR3 sequence: CASSTQGWEEAFF. CDR3 nucleotide sequence: TGTGCCAGCAGTACCCAGGGGTGGGAAGAAGCTTTCTTT.

The chain carries TRBV28 and TRBJ2-1; maybe TRBD1 (7 bases). This CDR3 region has 15 residues. Trimming took off 1 base at V and 4 bases at J, with 11 bases between the two ends. The germline gives CDR1 MDHEN, CDR2 SYDVKM. CDR3 sequence: CASSLSPGGYNEQFF. As DNA, the CDR3 is TGTGCCAGCAGTTTATCGCCAGGGGGGTACAATGAGCAGTTCTTC.

The rearrangement links TRBV7-9 to TRBJ2-7; the D gene is possibly TRBD2 (7 bases). The CDR3 is 14 residues long. CDR1 SEHNR and CDR2 FQNEAQ come from the germline V gene (reference sequence). Trimming removed 6 bases at V and 0 bases at J, with 12 bases between. CDR3 DNA sequence: TGTGCCAGCAGGATGGGGGGGGCCTCCTACGAGCAGTACTTC. Protein: CASRMGGASYEQYF.

The chain couples TRBV7-2 to TRBJ2-7; D is perhaps TRBD1 (6 bases). Germline V gene lookup returns CDR1 SGHTA and CDR2 FQGNSA. V lost 2 bases and J lost 4, with 18 bases in between. The CDR3 is 16 residues long. In nucleotides, the CDR3 is TGTGCCAGCAGCTTACAGGCGGCAGGGGCGATGTACGAGCAGTACTTC. Protein: CASSLQAAGAMYEQYF. The variable domain in full, with the rest retrieved from reference TRBV7-2 and TRBJ2-7, is GAGVSQSPSNKVTEKGKDVELRCDPISGHTALYWYRQSLGQGLEFLIYFQGNSAPDKSGLPSDRFSAERTGGSVSTLTIQRTQQEDSAVYLCASSLQAAGAMYEQYFGPGTRLTVT.

The CDR3 DNA sequence: TGCAGCACTATTACTAGCGGGAGACATAATGAGCAGTTCTTC. Translating gives CSTITSGRHNEQFF. V is TRBV29-1 and J is TRBJ2-1, with TRBD2 identical over 11 bases. The V and J ends lost 8 bases and 7 bases, in that order; junction bases with no gene match: 10. The CDR3 covers 14 residues. Germline V lookup: CDR1 SQVTM, CDR2 ANQGSEA.

This chain joins TRBV28 and TRBJ2-3; 11 bases line up with TRBD2. The CDR3 has 17 residues. J gave up 3 bases and V 5 bases, and 10 bases lay outside the gene matches. CDR1 is MDHEN, CDR2 SYDVKM, per germline. CDR3: CASSHLSGRAGTDTQYF. CDR3 nucleotide sequence: TGTGCCAGCAGTCACCTTAGCGGGAGGGCGGGGACAGATACGCAGTATTTT.

J is TRBJ2-5 and V is TRBV5-1; 8 bases are a match to TRBD1. V dropped 4 bases and J dropped 4; count of bases not matched to a gene: 6. Germline V gene data show CDR1 as SGHRS and CDR2 as YFSETQ. This CDR3 has 14 amino acids. In DNA, the CDR3 is TGCGCCAGCAGCCAAGACAGGGGAGGAGAGACCCAGTACTTC. Its protein is CASSQDRGGETQYF.